A selection of T cell receptor beta chains follows, all from one sample in a study of T-cell memory formation after mild COVID-19. Each CDR3 protein is one row after TCRdb ran MiXCR on the 5' RACE reads. This sample yields around 390,000 distinct CDR3 sequences, of which approximately 15% are seen a single time; roughly 21% belongs to the top ten. Sequenced input: PBMCs or a T cell subset sorted from them (not recorded which). These TCRs come from a young man who had mild COVID-19 (a few samples of this study predate the infection). Cell type and time point are not known. The CDR3 runs from the conserved cysteine through the conserved F or W. The D gene is left open where the match is weak. Not every row has a clone size; where given, it reads once, few, many or a size class.

clone_size,d_call,j_call,v_call,cdr3_nt,cdr3_aa
.,.,TRBJ2-5,TRBV24-1,TGTGCCACCAGTGAGGGTGCCTCTTCGGAGACCCAGTACTTC,CATSEGASSETQYF
few,TRBD1,TRBJ2-1,TRBV6-5,TGTGCCAGCAGTTACCGACAGGGTGCGGATGGCAATGAGCAGTTCTTC,CASSYRQGADGNEQFF
few,.,TRBJ1-3,TRBV5-1,TGCGCCAGCAGGCTTTCGGCTTCTGGAAACACCATATATTTT,CASRLSASGNTIYF
few,.,TRBJ1-3,TRBV2,TGTGCCAGCAGTGAAGCGCGGGCAGTAACCTCTGGAAACACCATATATTTT,CASSEARAVTSGNTIYF
few,.,TRBJ2-1,TRBV25-1,TGTGCCAGCACCCGGGACACGTCCTACAATGAGCAGTTCTTC,CASTRDTSYNEQFF
.,.,TRBJ2-3,TRBV18,TGTGCCAGCTCCACCGCACAAGATACGCAGTATTTT,CASSTAQDTQYF
.,.,TRBJ2-5,TRBV25-1,TGTGCCAGCAGCCGGTTATTAATCGAAGAGACCCAGTACTTC,CASSRLLIEETQYF
.,.,TRBJ2-5,TRBV27,TGTGCCAGCAACAGGACCGGCCGGGGGGAGACCCAGTACTTC,CASNRTGRGETQYF
.,TRBD1,TRBJ2-2,TRBV10-3,TGTGCCATCAGTGCCGGGACAGACAACACCGGGGAGCTGTTTTTT,CAISAGTDNTGELFF
few,TRBD1,TRBJ1-4,TRBV6-5,TGTGCCAGCAGTAGGGGACAGAGGAATGAAAAACTGTTTTTT,CASSRGQRNEKLFF
.,TRBD1,TRBJ1-2,TRBV29-1,TGCAGCTCTTCGGGACAGGGGCATGGCTACACCTTC,CSSSGQGHGYTF
many,.,TRBJ2-4,TRBV7-9,TGTGCCAGCAGCTTACGGGGGCCCCAAAACATTCAGTACTTC,CASSLRGPQNIQYF
.,TRBD1,TRBJ1-5,TRBV19,TGTGCCAGTAGTATACCACAGGGGGGTCGTCAGCCCCAGCATTTT,CASSIPQGGRQPQHF
few,.,TRBJ2-3,TRBV9,TGTGCCAGCAGCGTCCTAGGGTCCGTAGATACGCAGTATTTT,CASSVLGSVDTQYF
many,TRBD2,TRBJ2-1,TRBV20-1,TGCAGTGCTAGAGATCCCAGCGGGGCGTACAATGAGCAGTTCTTC,CSARDPSGAYNEQFF
many,.,TRBJ2-4,TRBV4-3,TGCGCCAGCAGCCAAGGGCAGCAAAACATTCAGTACTTC,CASSQGQQNIQYF
many,TRBD2,TRBJ2-1,TRBV7-2,TGTGCCAGCAGCTTAGGGGCGGGGGGTAGTGAGCAGTTCTTC,CASSLGAGGSEQFF
few,TRBD1,TRBJ2-7,TRBV19,TGTGCCAGTAGCCTTGACAGGGGTCCCACCTACGAGCAGTACTTC,CASSLDRGPTYEQYF
.,.,TRBJ1-1,TRBV7-2,TGTGCCAGCAGCACCCAGGGACCCCACGCCCATGAAGCTTTCTTT,CASSTQGPHAHEAFF
.,.,TRBJ2-3,TRBV7-3,TGTGCCAGCAGCCCCTCGGGTCGGGGGAATACGCAGTATTTT,CASSPSGRGNTQYF
few,.,TRBJ1-3,TRBV5-1,TGCGCCAGCAGCTTGGATTGGGGCTCTGGAAACACCATATATTTT,CASSLDWGSGNTIYF
many,.,TRBJ2-5,TRBV5-6,TGTGCCAGCAGCCCCCCAGGTGTCCGGGAGACCCAGTACTTC,CASSPPGVRETQYF
.,TRBD2,TRBJ2-3,TRBV4-1,TGCGCCAGCAGCCAATCTAGCGGGGGGGCCCCAGATACGCAGTATTTT,CASSQSSGGAPDTQYF
.,.,TRBJ2-7,TRBV12-3/TRBV12-4,TGTGCCAGCAGTTCCAGGGTCTTCTACGAGCAGTACTTC,CASSSRVFYEQYF
few,.,TRBJ2-7,TRBV29-1,TGCAGCGCTCGCGAGGCAGGCTCCTACGAGCAGTACTTC,CSAREAGSYEQYF
many,.,TRBJ1-6,TRBV6-2/TRBV6-3,TGTGCCAGCAGTTATCGGAGACCTGGGAATAATTCACCCCTCCACTTT,CASSYRRPGNNSPLHF
few,.,TRBJ2-3,TRBV4-1,TGCGCCAGCAGCCTTAGCAAAGATACGCAGTATTTT,CASSLSKDTQYF
.,.,TRBJ2-3,TRBV5-6,TGTGCCAGCAGCTTGAGGGCCTTCACAGATACGCAGTATTTT,CASSLRAFTDTQYF
few,.,TRBJ2-1,TRBV5-6,TGTGCCAGCAGCCTGAGGTACAGGAGGTTCTTC,CASSLRYRRFF
.,TRBD1,TRBJ1-1,TRBV15,TGTGCCACCAGCCTCCAGGGGGCCACTGAAGCTTTCTTT,CATSLQGATEAFF
.,TRBD1,TRBJ2-1,TRBV24-1,TGTGCCACTACGACAGGGGGGTATTATGAGCAGTTCTTC,CATTTGGYYEQFF
.,.,TRBJ2-2,TRBV6-5,TGTGCCAGCAGTTACTCGGGGTCCGGGGAGCTGTTTTTT,CASSYSGSGELFF
many,.,TRBJ2-2,TRBV5-1,TGCGCCAGCAGCTTGGTTCGGGGTGTCGGGGAGCTGTTTTTT,CASSLVRGVGELFF
.,.,TRBJ1-1,TRBV15,TGTGCCACCAGCCCTAGGATGAACACTGAAGCTTTCTTT,CATSPRMNTEAFF
.,TRBD2,TRBJ2-7,TRBV7-2,TGTGCCAGCAGCGTGAGGAGAGGGACTAGCACCTACGAGCAGTACTTC,CASSVRRGTSTYEQYF
.,.,TRBJ2-2,TRBV5-1,TGCGCCAGCAGCTCGGTTGCCGCCGGGAACTCGTGGAACACCGGGGAGCTGTTTTTT,CASSSVAAGNSWNTGELFF
few,.,TRBJ1-3,TRBV5-5,TGTGCCAGCAGCTTGTCGCTTCGTCGGTTCGGAAACACCATATATTTT,CASSLSLRRFGNTIYF
few,TRBD1,TRBJ1-5,TRBV6-6,TGTGCCAGCAGCAGGGGGCTGGGCAATCAGCCCCAGCATTTT,CASSRGLGNQPQHF
.,TRBD2,TRBJ2-1,TRBV7-9,TGTGCCAGCAGCCTACGGGGGGTTCTTTACAATGAGCAGTTCTTC,CASSLRGVLYNEQFF
once,.,TRBJ2-4,TRBV28,TGTGCCAGCACCCTGGGGGGAGAAAACATTCAGTACTTC,CASTLGGENIQYF
few,.,TRBJ1-1,TRBV20-1,TGCAGTGTTACCAAGGACAGCACTGAAGCTTTCTTT,CSVTKDSTEAFF
few,.,TRBJ2-1,TRBV10-2,TGCGCCAGCCCTACTTTGATTCCCCACAATGAGCAGTTCTTC,CASPTLIPHNEQFF
.,.,TRBJ1-2,TRBV11-2,TGTGCCAGCAGCTCCTTCAACCGGGCCCCGGGAGGCTACACCTTC,CASSSFNRAPGGYTF
few,.,TRBJ1-2,TRBV19,TGTGCCAGTAGACAAGACGGGGAAACTAACTATGGCTACACCTTC,CASRQDGETNYGYTF
few,TRBD2,TRBJ2-5,TRBV11-2,TGTGCCAGCAGCTTTGGGGGAGGGGAGCAGGAGACCCAGTACTTC,CASSFGGGEQETQYF
.,.,TRBJ1-1,TRBV7-9,TGTTCTGGGGGATCGAACACTGAAGCTTTCTTT,CSGGSNTEAFF
.,TRBD2,TRBJ2-1,TRBV24-1,TGTGCCACCAGTCCACCCGGGGCGGGGGGGCTTAATGAGCAGTTCTTC,CATSPPGAGGLNEQFF
few,.,TRBJ1-2,TRBV7-9,TGTGCCAGCAGCTCCAGACACCTAGATAACTATGGCTACACCTTC,CASSSRHLDNYGYTF